Here is one T cell receptor beta chain with its context. This clone was recorded only once. Its antigen has not been determined. No base qualities exist here, and no much larger clone lies one base off it. This sample is part of a study of cytomegalovirus exposure and HLA in healthy donors (dated by TCRdb to the late 2010s). In the study overall: According to an earlier analysis of several hundred of the donors, about 179 million T cells yielded roughly 110 million unique TCR beta sequences and approximately 300 Gb of sequence data. Approximately 310 gigabases of sequencing data and roughly 90 million unique TCR sequences were included in an early release covering around 600 HLA-typed donors. Among the roughly 390 genotyped donors, around 81% belonged to the genetic ancestry cluster associated with self-reported Caucasian donors. The study aimed to test whether signatures of past pathogen exposure could be identified by cataloging public T cell receptors. The study used immunosequencing to profile the T cell repertoires of approximately 630 subjects and linked those repertoires to cytomegalovirus serostatus. Along with the roughly 700-subject first cohort, a separate validation cohort of over a hundred different subjects was used. The study combined high-throughput TCR immunosequencing, statistical association of individual TCRs with disease status, and machine learning to predict cytomegalovirus infection status. In a later analysis, previously published TCR beta repertoires from 550 to 700 donors were re-analyzed and high-resolution HLA genotyping was added so that TCR occurrence patterns could be studied. Rather than using new phenotypic data, the later analysis identified candidate immune exposures from TCR beta sequences and from how often those sequences occurred across donors. An earlier analysis of 500 to 750 of the donors applied high-throughput TCR beta sequencing to assess whether each TCR beta V gene segment acted as functional or pseudogenic. Donor age, sex, ethnicity and CMV serostatus were compiled alongside the repertoire data. A later genetic analysis used genome-wide SNP genotypes for about 65% of the roughly 670 donors, treating that subset as a discovery cohort. Every discovery cohort repertoire had been produced on one sequencing platform. HLA typing included class I and class II loci at four-digit resolution. The number of typed donors differed by locus: roughly 620-630 for A, B, C, DRB1 and DQB1; 522 for DQA1; 606 for DPA1; and 400 to 480 for DPB1. A handful of DR-DQ haplotypes were treated as single units for association and clustering because of strong linkage in the cohort. Across approximately 400 genotyped donors of the cohort, an average of about 200,000 unique TCR beta nucleotide sequences per donor were sequenced, and around 20% of those sequences were non-productive.

Library prep was done by the immunoSEQ multiplex PCR assay. For the multiplex PCR, a mixture combining 60 forward primers for TCR Vbeta segments and 13 reverse primers for TCR Jbeta segments was used. The CDR3 region of rearranged TCR beta genes was amplified from genomic DNA by a multiplex PCR assay. The Illumina HiSeq System was used to sequence the amplified TCR beta libraries as 87-base-pair reads. From the authors' description of their analysis: In a later analysis, approximately 74 million unique TCR beta chains were counted across the 666 repertoires, and roughly 11 million of these chains were shared by at least two donors. Raw reads were error-corrected and collapsed into unique sequences with a nearest-neighbor algorithm that merged closely related sequences to remove PCR and sequencing errors. CDR3 sequences were aligned to IMGT reference sequences to assign V, D and J gene segments. For a sequence to be retained, at least a six-nucleotide match to both a V gene segment and a J gene segment was required. Rearrangements were called productive when the CDR3 lacked stop codons and stayed in frame with V and J; all others were non-productive. Following IMGT convention, CDR3 was defined as the stretch from the second conserved V-encoded cysteine up to the conserved J-encoded phenylalanine. In an earlier analysis of more than 550 of the donors, sequences lacking an unambiguous match to a single V gene segment were excluded. An earlier analysis of a few hundred of the donors classified V segments as functional when productive rearrangements were above 56.7% and as segregating when the standard deviation between donors was above 5%. A statistical classification framework was built to diagnose cytomegalovirus status from the catalog of TCR beta chain sequences. A later analysis assigned V and J genes by comparing TCR nucleotide sequences with IMGT/GENE-DB human TR gene sequences. The TCRdist pipeline was used in a later analysis to assign CDR3 sequences and most-parsimonious VDJ recombination scenarios. In a later analysis, every TCR beta chain was defined by the combination of its CDR3 amino acid sequence and its V-gene family, and reads without a unique V-gene family were dropped. To address suspected cross-contamination and a sequencing artifact, a later analysis removed a few hundred highly shared, low-generation-probability nucleotide sequences. For each public chain, a later analysis derived a clonal expansion index from normalized ranks of inferred template counts within each repertoire. In a later analysis, generation probabilities were computed using a VDJ recombination model fitted to out-of-frame rearrangements, and the results were checked against IGoR. In a later analysis, hypergeometric tests were used to score TCR-TCR, TCR-HLA and TCR-CMV co-occurrence, with a repertoire-size bias correction applied to TCR pairs. False discovery rates were estimated in a later analysis by permuting HLA or CMV assignments 20 times. In a later analysis, co-occurring TCRs were grouped using DBSCAN, with TCRdist sequence similarity added in when clustering inside HLA-allele-positive subsets. Co-occurrence clustering excluded repertoires with fewer than 30,000 or more than 120,000 public chains, plus five with anomalous nucleotide sharing. TCRdb mirrors the immuneACCESS table, restricted to in-frame sequences. Some clones are absent from its copies; in checked studies, under half trace to an unresolved V gene, and the reason for the others is unknown. V and J calls and clone size are those listed in that table; D and trimming were worked out from the DNA. This sample is represented by under 20,000 clones; more than 80% of them were singletons. The ten largest clones capture about a fifth of the sample.

The cohort was made up of approximately 670 healthy bone marrow donors. At the time of sampling, every cohort member was nominally healthy, though immune exposures that went unrecorded were likely present. CMV serostatus was recorded as positive for just under 300 and negative for about 55% of the roughly 670 cohort members, whereas no CMV serostatus was recorded for the donor in question. A peripheral blood sample was provided by each donor, and peripheral blood mononuclear cells were used for TCR beta sequencing. The Qiagen DNeasy Blood Extraction Kit was used to extract genomic DNA from the blood cell samples. The study at large found these results: Linkage disequilibrium might explain the correlated functional status among segregating V segments, but an unknown experimental factor could not be ruled out. Because some donors lacked HLA typing at each locus, the association tests relied only on the typed subset. In this cohort, only TCR beta chains were sequenced, and detectable features were limited by the absence of alpha or paired-chain data. A total of some 180 TCR beta chains were listed by the study as associated with cytomegalovirus. A further reported finding was that TCR beta sequences accurately predicted the HLA-A and HLA-B alleles for most subjects in the first cohort. Because the 87-base-pair reads could not distinguish some IMGT-functional V segments, including TRBV6-2 and TRBV6-3, those segments were excluded. While some public TCRs were present in many individuals, most TCR sequences turned up only very rarely across donors. In a later analysis, TCR association rates were found to vary across HLA loci, with the most associated TCRs seen for DRB1 alleles and the fewest for HLA-C alleles. Roughly uniform sequencing depth across donors was assumed in presence/absence analyses, although this assumption may not hold. A later analysis found that most CMV-associated TCR beta chains appeared HLA-restricted, with HLA associations seemingly driven largely by CMV exposure. It was suggested by the authors that the approach could potentially be generalized to other disease states and immunological phenotypes. Compared with equally common non-associated chains, HLA-associated TCR beta chains in a later analysis were more clonally expanded and had lower generation probabilities. The sequencing pipeline was judged likely to have produced a cluster of highly shared sequence variants as a technical artifact. At a false discovery rate of 0.05, a later analysis linked some 18,000 TCR beta sequences to specific HLA alleles. In an earlier analysis of about 540 of the donors, most TCR beta V segments were observed in productive rearrangements about 87% or about 30% of the time, broadly matching IMGT annotations. The classifier was reported to diagnose cytomegalovirus status with high specificity and sensitivity in both the original and validation cohorts. Because counts were too low, about 18 rarely observed V segments, including chromosome 9 orphons, were left out of the earlier analysis of approximately 580 of the donors. When HLA alleles, especially DR and DQ, strongly co-occurred, TCR associations were difficult to assign to individual alleles. In a later genetic analysis, fewer N-insertions in productive TCRs were reported among donors in an Asian-associated ancestry cluster than the roughly 640-donor mean. Immune exposure information for the cohort was limited to CMV serostatus. In vitro tests confirmed that three of the cytomegalovirus-associated TCR beta chains recognize cytomegalovirus antigens. V-gene and J-gene trimming of TCR beta chains was associated with a missense DCLRE1C variant in a later genetic analysis, and the association was replicated in an independent cohort. Several of the top co-occurrence clusters appeared to be linked to parvovirus B19, influenza, CMV and Epstein-Barr virus, according to a later analysis.

The CDR3 spans 13 residues, from the cysteine through the phenylalanine. Only the CDR3 DNA stays, 39 bases, in frame from base 1. The trim is 7 bases for V and 1 base for J, with a gap of 7 bases between the germline ends. CDR1 and CDR2 are read off the germline V gene as MNHNS and SASEGT. The receptor was isolated from a human donor in good health. Sequencing input: PBMCs. The chain employs TRBV6-1 and TRBJ2-2; a tentative D match to TRBD1 spans 6 bases. The nucleotide sequence is TGTGCCAGCAAGGGACAGAACACCGGGGAGCTGTTTTTT. The resulting protein is CASKGQNTGELFF.